A selection of T cell receptor beta chains follows, all from one sample in a study of cytomegalovirus exposure and HLA in healthy donors. Clones were read by immunoSEQ multiplex PCR, and TCRdb kept only the in-frame ones, dropping some. The sample records hundreds of thousands of clones, 60% to 80% being singletons. Sequenced sample: PBMCs. These receptors were collected from a male donor in good health and CMV-seronegative. CDR3s include the opening cysteine and the closing phenylalanine or tryptophan. Fields, in order: V gene, D gene, clone size, J gene, CDR3 protein, CDR3 DNA. A D gene is named only where the DNA matches it firmly. The size field is filled for only some rows; it gives once, few, many or a size class.

>TRBV27|-|-|TRBJ1-2
CASSPQILYGYTF
TGTGCCAGCAGTCCGCAGATCCTCTATGGCTACACCTTC
>TRBV4-1|-|-|TRBJ1-1
CASSQDQKNTEAFF
TGCGCCAGCAGCCAAGATCAGAAGAACACTGAAGCTTTCTTT
>TRBV6-1|TRBD1|once|TRBJ2-2
CASSTDRVFGGELFF
TGTGCCAGCAGTACCGACAGGGTATTTGGCGGGGAGCTGTTTTTT
>TRBV5-6|-|-|TRBJ2-1
CATNGIYDSYNEQFF
TGTGCCACTAACGGGATTTACGACTCCTACAATGAGCAGTTCTTC
>TRBV29-1|TRBD1|-|TRBJ1-6
CSQYTRTGEVLGRSPLHF
TGCAGCCAATACACCCGGACAGGGGAGGTATTGGGTCGCTCACCCCTCCACTTT
>TRBV30|TRBD2|-|TRBJ2-1
CAWSVGLAGVYEQFF
TGTGCCTGGAGTGTGGGACTAGCGGGAGTATATGAGCAGTTCTTC
>TRBV5-5|-|once|TRBJ2-5
CASSLQGPGETQYF
TGTGCCAGCAGCCTACAGGGACCTGGGGAGACCCAGTACTTC
>TRBV29-1|-|-|TRBJ2-5
CSVGASQETQYF
TGCAGCGTTGGGGCATCACAAGAGACCCAGTACTTC
>TRBV5-1|TRBD2|-|TRBJ2-1
CASSLSTGGLAVNEQFF
TGCGCCAGCAGCTTGAGTACTGGAGGACTAGCGGTCAATGAGCAGTTCTTC
>TRBV19|TRBD1|-|TRBJ1-5
CASRRQGVPNQPQHF
TGTGCCAGTAGGAGACAGGGGGTGCCCAATCAGCCCCAGCATTTT
>TRBV7-2|TRBD1|-|TRBJ1-2
CASSLARRGRPYGYTF
TGTGCCAGCAGCTTAGCGCGAAGGGGGCGCCCGTATGGCTACACCTTC
>TRBV9|TRBD1|-|TRBJ2-6
CASSPQEPGQFLIGANVLTF
TGTGCCAGCAGCCCACAGGAGCCGGGACAGTTCCTTATTGGGGCCAACGTCCTGACTTTC
>TRBV5-1|-|-|TRBJ2-1
CASSRIGIEFF
TGCGCCAGCAGCCGCATTGGCATTGAGTTCTTC
>TRBV19|TRBD1|-|TRBJ2-5
CASSIGQGLQETQYF
TGTGCCAGTAGTATCGGACAGGGCCTACAAGAGACCCAGTACTTC
>TRBV6-1|TRBD2|-|TRBJ2-2
CASSGGLAGWSNTGELFF
TGTGCCAGCAGTGGGGGACTAGCGGGATGGTCGAACACCGGGGAGCTGTTTTTT
>TRBV29-1|TRBD2|-|TRBJ2-7
CSVTSGGYEQYF
TGCAGCGTTACTAGCGGGGGCTACGAGCAGTACTTC
>TRBV5-4|-|-|TRBJ1-5
CASSLYGDKGPQHF
TGTGCCAGCAGCTTGTATGGGGACAAGGGGCCCCAGCATTTT
>TRBV6-1|TRBD1|-|TRBJ2-3
CASSESTGTDTQYF
TGTGCCAGCAGTGAGTCGACAGGGACCGATACGCAGTATTTT
>TRBV21-1|-|-|TRBJ2-7
CASSKVGRRACEQYF
TGTGCCAGCAGCAAAGTAGGGAGGAGGGCCTGCGAGCAGTACTTC
>TRBV7-3|TRBD2|-|TRBJ2-3
CASSLTPKGLAELTDTQYF
TGTGCCAGCAGCTTAACGCCCAAAGGACTAGCGGAACTCACAGATACGCAGTATTTT
>TRBV5-1|TRBD1|-|TRBJ2-3
CASAVGQGTNTQYF
TGCGCCAGCGCGGTGGGACAGGGCACAAATACGCAGTATTTT
>TRBV6-1|-|-|TRBJ2-7
CASSTRTGTYEQYF
TGTGCCAGCAGTACTAGGACGGGGACCTACGAGCAGTACTTC
>TRBV25-1|-|-|TRBJ2-5
CASSDWAPMRGETQYF
TGTGCCAGCAGTGATTGGGCCCCTATGCGTGGGGAGACCCAGTACTTC
>TRBV19|-|-|TRBJ2-3
CASSPREGGAADTQYF
TGTGCCAGTAGTCCACGTGAGGGGGGGGCGGCAGATACGCAGTATTTT
>TRBV7-9|-|-|TRBJ2-7
CSIEDSLYEQYF
TGTTCCATAGAGGACAGTCTCTACGAGCAGTACTTC
>TRBV28|TRBD2|-|TRBJ2-7
CASSFKREYSHEQYF
TGTGCCAGCAGTTTCAAGCGGGAGTATTCCCACGAGCAGTACTTC
>TRBV7-9|TRBD1|-|TRBJ1-1
CASSLAGRGIDEAFF
TGTGCCAGCAGCTTAGCGGGCAGGGGGATAGATGAAGCTTTCTTT
>TRBV7-3|-|-|TRBJ2-2
CASSPRVGSNTGELFF
TGTGCCAGCAGCCCCCGGGTGGGTTCGAACACCGGGGAGCTGTTTTTT
>TRBV5-6|-|-|TRBJ2-5
CASSSRIQRLLRETQYF
TGTGCCAGCAGCTCTAGGATACAACGGCTGCTTCGAGAGACCCAGTACTTC
>TRBV7-8|TRBD1|-|TRBJ2-7
CASSSQGVSASYEQYF
TGTGCCAGCAGCTCACAGGGGGTCTCGGCGTCCTACGAGCAGTACTTC
>TRBV4-2|TRBD1|-|TRBJ1-6
CASSQDPGTGVSPLHF
TGTGCCAGCAGCCAAGATCCCGGGACAGGGGTGTCACCCCTCCACTTT
>TRBV28|TRBD1|-|TRBJ1-2
CASSTGDRGYPSYTF
TGTGCCAGCAGTACCGGGGACAGGGGCTATCCGAGCTACACCTTC
>TRBV9|-|few|TRBJ2-7
CASSSQGGTYEQYF
TGTGCCAGCAGCTCACAGGGTGGAACCTACGAGCAGTACTTC
>TRBV19|-|-|TRBJ2-1
CASCDSLYNEQFF
TGTGCCAGTTGCGATAGCCTCTACAATGAGCAGTTCTTC
>TRBV10-1|-|-|TRBJ2-3
CASSVGPGFTDTQYF
TGCGCCAGCAGTGTGGGCCCGGGATTCACAGATACGCAGTATTTT
>TRBV28|TRBD1|-|TRBJ1-5
CASSKRQGNSNQPQHF
TGTGCCAGCAGTAAACGACAGGGGAATAGCAATCAGCCCCAGCATTTT
>TRBV19|-|few|TRBJ1-3
CASRLRAGNTIYF
TGTGCCAGTAGGCTGAGGGCTGGAAACACCATATATTTT
>TRBV7-2|-|-|TRBJ2-7
CASSLGASSYYEQYF
TGTGCCAGCAGCTTAGGGGCTAGCTCATACTACGAGCAGTACTTC
>TRBV5-1|TRBD2|-|TRBJ2-2
CASSSPSGALYPGELFF
TGCGCCAGCAGCTCTCCTAGCGGGGCACTTTACCCCGGGGAGCTGTTTTTT
>TRBV7-2|-|-|TRBJ2-2
CASSGASRTKTGELFF
TGTGCCAGCAGCGGGGCCTCGCGTACTAAGACCGGGGAGCTGTTTTTT
>TRBV30|TRBD1|once|TRBJ1-1
CAWSAGTGLMNTEAFF
TGTGCCTGGAGCGCCGGGACAGGTCTCATGAACACTGAAGCTTTCTTT
>TRBV25-1|TRBD1|-|TRBJ1-2
CASRGTGPYGYTF
TGTGCCAGCAGAGGGACAGGCCCTTATGGCTACACCTTC
>TRBV10-3|TRBD2|-|TRBJ2-7
CATGLAREQYF
TGTGCCACCGGACTAGCCAGGGAGCAGTACTTC
>TRBV6-1|-|few|TRBJ1-5
CASSQIQPQHF
TGTGCCAGCAGTCAAATCCAGCCCCAGCATTTT
>TRBV5-1|-|-|TRBJ1-1
CASSSPLTGGHEAFF
TGCGCCAGCAGCTCCCCCCTTACGGGGGGGCATGAAGCTTTCTTT
>TRBV28|-|-|TRBJ2-2
CASSFGVVGIAGELFF
TGTGCCAGCAGTTTCGGAGTTGTAGGTATAGCCGGGGAGCTGTTTTTT
>TRBV5-1|TRBD1|-|TRBJ2-3
CASSLGQGGGTDTQYF
TGCGCCAGCAGCCTGGGACAGGGTGGTGGCACAGATACGCAGTATTTT
>TRBV30|-|once|TRBJ2-1
CAWSVGAGGNEQFF
TGTGCCTGGAGTGTAGGTGCAGGGGGGAATGAGCAGTTCTTC
>TRBV5-1|TRBD2|-|TRBJ2-7
CASSLREGYEQYF
TGCGCCAGCAGCTTAAGGGAGGGGTACGAGCAGTACTTC
>TRBV19|-|-|TRBJ2-2
CASSIGRATGELFF
TGTGCCAGTAGTATAGGCAGGGCCACCGGGGAGCTGTTTTTT
>TRBV5-6|TRBD2|-|TRBJ2-3
CASSQRAGVSPDTQYF
TGTGCCAGCAGCCAGAGGGCGGGAGTATCGCCAGATACGCAGTATTTT
>TRBV5-1|-|-|TRBJ2-5
CASSLSLALGQETQYF
TGCGCCAGCAGCTTGTCCCTAGCGCTGGGGCAAGAGACCCAGTACTTC
>TRBV27|TRBD1|-|TRBJ2-5
CASRPGQGGQETQYF
TGTGCCAGCAGACCCGGACAGGGGGGCCAAGAGACCCAGTACTTC
>TRBV27|-|-|TRBJ1-1
CASSLYDMNTEAFF
TGTGCCAGCAGTTTGTACGACATGAACACTGAAGCTTTCTTT
>TRBV15|TRBD1|few|TRBJ2-7
CATSRDKGLTGAGYEQYF
TGTGCCACCAGCAGAGATAAGGGGTTGACAGGGGCAGGCTACGAGCAGTACTTC
>TRBV19|TRBD2|-|TRBJ2-7
CASSIGLAVSYEQYF
TGTGCCAGTAGTATCGGACTAGCGGTCTCCTACGAGCAGTACTTC
>TRBV6-5|TRBD2|-|TRBJ2-1
CASSQTSGRGNEQFF
TGTGCCAGCAGTCAGACTAGCGGGAGGGGTAATGAGCAGTTCTTC
>TRBV27|-|-|TRBJ2-4
CASSLQGRSLAKNIQYF
TGTGCCAGCAGTTTGCAGGGCAGGAGTTTAGCCAAAAACATTCAGTACTTC
>TRBV6-1|-|-|TRBJ1-4
CASDSRANREKLFF
TGTGCCAGCGATAGCCGGGCCAACAGGGAAAAACTGTTTTTT
>TRBV4-2|-|-|TRBJ2-3
CASSQNSAGDTQYF
TGTGCCAGCAGCCAGAACTCCGCGGGGGATACGCAGTATTTT